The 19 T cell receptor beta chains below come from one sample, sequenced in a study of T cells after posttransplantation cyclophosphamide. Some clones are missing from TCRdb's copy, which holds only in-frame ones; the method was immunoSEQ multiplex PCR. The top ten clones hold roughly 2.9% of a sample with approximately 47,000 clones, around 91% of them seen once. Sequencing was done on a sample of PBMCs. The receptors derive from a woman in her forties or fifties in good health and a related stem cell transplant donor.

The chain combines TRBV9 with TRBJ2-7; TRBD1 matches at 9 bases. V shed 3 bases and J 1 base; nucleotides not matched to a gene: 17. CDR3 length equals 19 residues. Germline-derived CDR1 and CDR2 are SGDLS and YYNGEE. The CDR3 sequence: CASSESWTGVRSVSYEQYF. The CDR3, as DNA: TGTGCCAGCAGCGAGTCCTGGACAGGGGTCAGAAGTGTATCCTACGAGCAGTACTTC.

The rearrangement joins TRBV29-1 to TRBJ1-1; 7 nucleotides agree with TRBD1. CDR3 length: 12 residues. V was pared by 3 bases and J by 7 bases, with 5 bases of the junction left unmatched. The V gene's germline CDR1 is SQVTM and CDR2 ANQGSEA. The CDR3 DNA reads TGCAGCGTTGACAACTACAGGGGTGAAGCTTTCTTT. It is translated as CSVDNYRGEAFF.

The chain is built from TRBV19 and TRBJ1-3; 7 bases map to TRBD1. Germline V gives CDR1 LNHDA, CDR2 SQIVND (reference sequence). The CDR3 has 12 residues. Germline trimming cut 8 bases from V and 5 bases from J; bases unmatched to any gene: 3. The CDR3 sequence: CASQQGRNTIYF. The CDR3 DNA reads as TGTGCCAGTCAACAGGGGAGAAACACCATATATTTT. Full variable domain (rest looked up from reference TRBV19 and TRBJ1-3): DGGITQSPKYLFRKEGQNVTLSCEQNLNHDAMYWYRQDPGQGLRLIYYSQIVNDFQKGDIAEGYSVSREKKESFPLTVTSAQKNPTAFYLCASQQGRNTIYFGEGSWLTVV.

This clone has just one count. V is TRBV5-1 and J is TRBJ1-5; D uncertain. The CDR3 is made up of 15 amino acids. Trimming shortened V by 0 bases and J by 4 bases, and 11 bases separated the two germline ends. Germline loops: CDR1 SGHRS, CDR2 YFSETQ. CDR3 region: CASSLGEPGNQPQHF. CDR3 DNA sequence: TGCGCCAGCAGCTTGGGGGAACCGGGGAATCAGCCCCAGCATTTT.

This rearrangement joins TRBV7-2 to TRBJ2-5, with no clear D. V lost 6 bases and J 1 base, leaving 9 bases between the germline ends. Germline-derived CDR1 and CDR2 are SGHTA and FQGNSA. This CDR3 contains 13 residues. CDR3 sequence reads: CASRGVGQETQYF. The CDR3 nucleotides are TGTGCCAGCAGAGGAGTAGGCCAAGAGACCCAGTACTTC.

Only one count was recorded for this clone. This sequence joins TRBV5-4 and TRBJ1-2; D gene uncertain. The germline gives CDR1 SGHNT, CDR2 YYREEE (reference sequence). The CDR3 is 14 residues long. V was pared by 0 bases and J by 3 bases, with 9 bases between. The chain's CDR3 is CASSLVGVDYGYTF. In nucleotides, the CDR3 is TGTGCCAGCAGCTTGGTCGGGGTGGACTATGGCTACACCTTC.

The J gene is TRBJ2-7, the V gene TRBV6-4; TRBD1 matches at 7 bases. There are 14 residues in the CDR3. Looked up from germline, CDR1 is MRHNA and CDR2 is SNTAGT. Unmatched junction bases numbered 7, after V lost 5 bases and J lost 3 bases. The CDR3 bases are TGTGCCAGCAGTACCGGGACAGCCCACTACGAGCAGTACTTC. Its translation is CASSTGTAHYEQYF.

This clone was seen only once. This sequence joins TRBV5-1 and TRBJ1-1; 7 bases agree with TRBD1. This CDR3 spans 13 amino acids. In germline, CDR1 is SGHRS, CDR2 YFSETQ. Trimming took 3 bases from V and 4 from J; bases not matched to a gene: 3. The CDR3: CASSSTGVTEAFF. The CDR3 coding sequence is TGCGCCAGCAGCTCAACAGGGGTCACTGAAGCTTTCTTT.

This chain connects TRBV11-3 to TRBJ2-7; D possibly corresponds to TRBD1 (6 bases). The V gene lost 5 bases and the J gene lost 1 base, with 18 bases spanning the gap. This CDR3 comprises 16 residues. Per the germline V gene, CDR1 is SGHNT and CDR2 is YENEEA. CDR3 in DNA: TGTGCCAGCAGCCGGGCCGGGACAAACGATTCCTACGAGCAGTACTTC. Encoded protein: CASSRAGTNDSYEQYF.

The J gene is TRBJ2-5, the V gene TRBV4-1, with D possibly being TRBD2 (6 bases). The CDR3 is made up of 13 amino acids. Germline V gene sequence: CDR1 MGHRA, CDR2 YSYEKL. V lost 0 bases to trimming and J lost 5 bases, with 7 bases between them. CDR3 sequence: CASSQEGRETQYF. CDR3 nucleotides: TGCGCCAGCAGCCAAGAGGGGAGGGAGACCCAGTACTTC.

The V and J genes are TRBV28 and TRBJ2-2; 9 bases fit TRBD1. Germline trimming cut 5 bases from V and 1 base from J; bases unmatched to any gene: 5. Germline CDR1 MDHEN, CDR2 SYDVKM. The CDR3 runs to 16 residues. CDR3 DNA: TGTGCCAGCAGTCCTCTGGGACAGGGGAACACCGGGGAGCTGTTTTTT. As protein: CASSPLGQGNTGELFF.

This CDR3 is CACSGSSSYEQYF. CDR3 sequence (DNA): TGTGCCTGTAGCGGCTCGAGCTCCTACGAGCAGTACTTC. The chain recombines TRBV6-6 with TRBJ2-7, with a possible D match to TRBD2 (6 bases). Trimming removed 11 bases from V and 0 bases from J, with 14 bases in between. The germline V gene encodes CDR1 MNHNY and CDR2 SVGAGI (reference sequence). The CDR3 runs to 13 residues.

CDR3 residues: CASSLFGTGIQETQYF. CDR3 nucleotides: TGCGCCAGCAGCTTGTTTGGGACAGGGATCCAAGAGACCCAGTACTTC. This chain joins TRBV5-1 and TRBJ2-5, with 9 bases that match TRBD1. Trimming cost V 1 base and J 1 base; bases outside gene matches: 5. The CDR3 totals 16 residues. Per the germline V gene, CDR1 is SGHRS and CDR2 is YFSETQ. Full variable domain (remainder filled in from reference TRBV5-1 and TRBJ2-5): KAGVTQTPRYLIKTRGQQVTLSCSPISGHRSVSWYQQTPGQGLQFLFEYFSETQRNKGNFPGRFSGRQFSNSRSEMNVSTLELGDSALYLCASSLFGTGIQETQYFGPGTRLLVL.

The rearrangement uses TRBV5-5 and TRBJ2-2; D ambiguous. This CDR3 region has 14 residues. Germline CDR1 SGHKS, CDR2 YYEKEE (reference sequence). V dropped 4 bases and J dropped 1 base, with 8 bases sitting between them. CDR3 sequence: CASSPAENTGELFF. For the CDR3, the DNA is TGTGCCAGCAGCCCCGCGGAGAACACCGGGGAGCTGTTTTTT. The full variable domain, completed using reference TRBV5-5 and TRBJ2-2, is DAGVTQSPTHLIKTRGQQVTLRCSPISGHKSVSWYQQVLGQGPQFIFQYYEKEERGRGNFPDRFSARQFPNYSSELNVNALLLGDSALYLCASSPAENTGELFFGEGSRLTVL.

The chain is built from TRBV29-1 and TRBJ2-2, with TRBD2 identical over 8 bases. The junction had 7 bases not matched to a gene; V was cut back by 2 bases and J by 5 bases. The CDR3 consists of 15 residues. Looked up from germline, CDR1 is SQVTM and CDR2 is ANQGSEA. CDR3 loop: CSVERAGVRTGELFF. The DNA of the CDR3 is TGCAGCGTTGAACGAGCGGGAGTGAGAACCGGGGAGCTGTTTTTT.

Here the CDR3 reads CASSLDARERDYGYTF. The CDR3 DNA follows: TGTGCCAGCAGCTTAGATGCGCGAGAACGGGACTATGGCTACACCTTC. The chain recombines TRBV7-9 with TRBJ1-2, with D unresolved. The germline V gene has CDR1 SEHNR and CDR2 FQNEAQ (reference sequence). Trimming took 1 base from V and 3 from J, leaving 15 bases between them. This CDR3 has 16 amino acids.

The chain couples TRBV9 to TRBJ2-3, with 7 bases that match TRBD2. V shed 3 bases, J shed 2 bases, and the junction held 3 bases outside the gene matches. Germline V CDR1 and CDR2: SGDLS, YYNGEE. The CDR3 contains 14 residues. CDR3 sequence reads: CASSESGTTDTQYF. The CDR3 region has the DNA TGTGCCAGCAGCGAGAGCGGGACCACAGATACGCAGTATTTT.

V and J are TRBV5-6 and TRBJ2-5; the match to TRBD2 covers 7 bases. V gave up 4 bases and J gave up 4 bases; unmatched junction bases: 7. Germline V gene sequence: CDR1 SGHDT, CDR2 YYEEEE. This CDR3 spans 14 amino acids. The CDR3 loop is CASSQTSLPETQYF. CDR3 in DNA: TGTGCCAGCAGCCAGACTAGCCTCCCAGAGACCCAGTACTTC.

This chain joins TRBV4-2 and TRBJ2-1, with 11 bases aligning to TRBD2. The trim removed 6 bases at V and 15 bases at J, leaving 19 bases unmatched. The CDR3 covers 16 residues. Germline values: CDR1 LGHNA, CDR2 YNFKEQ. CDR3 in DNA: TGTGCCAGCAGTACCTCCCTAGAACCTAGCGGGAGGACGGGGTTCTTC. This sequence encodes CASSTSLEPSGRTGFF.